A single sample is the source of the 12 T cell receptor beta chains below, sequenced in a study of T cells in Graves' hyperthyroidism and ophthalmopathy. Researchers amplified the TCR beta CDR3 regions from RNA transcripts. The HTBI set primed first-round TCR CDR3 RT-PCR. TCRdb reprocessed the multiplex PCR reads via MiXCR and lists one record per CDR3 protein. The sample has around 450,000 distinct CDR3 sequences, around 15% seen once. The sequenced material came from blood. Receptors originate from a woman aged 18-29 years with Graves' hyperthyroidism.

There are many counts of this clonotype. The chain couples TRBV6-6 to TRBJ2-3; D unclear. Germline CDR1 MNHNY, CDR2 SVGAGI (reference sequence). CDR3 size: 14 residues. The V end lost 2 bases, the J end lost 4 bases, and 10 bases lay between the germline ends. The CDR3 DNA is TGTGCCAGCAGTTACCGGAGAGCAGCAGATACGCAGTATTTT. Its translation: CASSYRRAADTQYF.

The chain has TRBV6-5 and TRBJ2-1; 9 positions agree with TRBD2. This CDR3 region has 19 residues. Germline V CDR1 and CDR2: MNHEY, SVGAGI. J was trimmed by 4 bases and V by 2 bases; bases with no gene match: 15. The CDR3 reads CASSYTASETSGIYNEQFF. The CDR3 nucleotides read TGTGCCAGCAGTTACACAGCTTCCGAGACTAGCGGTATTTACAATGAGCAGTTCTTC.

This clonotype was detected many times. One end of the junction does not line up with germline, which may come from a read error. The J gene is TRBJ2-1, the V gene TRBV7-8; D is uncertain. This CDR3 is built from 15 residues. Germline V lookup: CDR1 SGHVS, CDR2 FQNEAQ. In DNA, the CDR3 is TGTGCCAGCAGCGTCAGCGTTAGCTCCTGCAATGAGCAGTTCTTC. This encodes CASSVSVSSCNEQFF.

This clonotype occurred a few times. The chain combines TRBV5-1 with TRBJ2-7; 12 bases map to TRBD2. Germline assignment: CDR1 SGHRS and CDR2 YFSETQ. After removal of 3 bases from V and 2 bases from J, the junction contained 0 bases not matched to a gene. The CDR3 has 14 residues. This CDR3 reads CASSSSGRAYEQYF. The CDR3, as DNA: TGCGCCAGCAGCTCTAGCGGGAGGGCCTACGAGCAGTACTTC.

This clonotype was counted ten times or more. V and J are TRBV28 and TRBJ1-1; no clear D gene. This CDR3 spans 13 amino acids. Germline CDR1 and CDR2: MDHEN and SYDVKM. With 8 bases removed from V and 1 base from J, the gap between germline ends came to 11 bases. DNA for the CDR3: TGTGCCAGCCCTGGGCCAGAGAACACTGAAGCTTTCTTT. Amino acids: CASPGPENTEAFF.

This clonotype was seen at least ten times. The chain uses TRBV20-1 and TRBJ1-1; D not resolved. The germline V and J ends were trimmed by 0 bases and 0 bases, with 14 bases remaining between them. Germline V gene sequence: CDR1 DFQATT, CDR2 SNEGSKA (reference sequence). This CDR3 is 16 amino acids long. CDR3 loop: CSARDPLLPMNTEAFF. The CDR3 coding sequence is TGCAGTGCTAGAGACCCCCTTTTACCCATGAACACTGAAGCTTTCTTT.

This chain connects TRBV20-1 to TRBJ1-6, with D maybe TRBD1 (6 bases). The CDR3 contains 18 residues. The V and J ends lost 3 bases and 12 bases respectively, with 30 bases between them. Germline lookup yields CDR1 DFQATT and CDR2 SNEGSKA (reference sequence). CDR3 amino acids: CSARSGTLEGRRGGPLHF. The CDR3 coding sequence is TGCAGTGCTAGGAGTGGGACCCTCGAGGGCCGGAGGGGGGGACCCCTCCACTTT.

This clonotype was picked up a small number of times. A read error may produce the germline difference seen at one junction end. The gene calls are TRBV20-1 and TRBJ1-1; D uncertain. CDR1 and CDR2 (germline): DFQATT, SNEGSKA (reference sequence). This CDR3 has 13 amino acids. CDR3 nucleotides: TGCAGTGTTAGAAGGCGGGCCCCCACTGAAGCTTTCTTT. Translating it yields CSVRRRAPTEAFF.

This clonotype has more than one count but fewer than ten. The gene calls are TRBV9 and TRBJ2-3, with a possible D match to TRBD1 (6 bases). The V gene lost 3 bases and the J gene lost 4 bases, with 15 bases spanning the gap. The CDR3 runs to 15 residues. CDR1 and CDR2 (germline): SGDLS, YYNGEE. The CDR3 protein is CASSAGQLPSDTQYF. The CDR3 nucleotides are TGTGCCAGCAGCGCCGGACAGTTACCCTCAGATACGCAGTATTTT.

As regards this clonotype: With a much larger clone just one base away, this may be a read error. The chain carries TRBV3-1 and TRBJ1-6, with D unclear. Germline V gene sequence: CDR1 LGHDT, CDR2 YNNKEL (reference sequence). The CDR3 has 13 amino acids. This chain's CDR3 is CAGSPDRLSPLHF. CDR3 DNA sequence: TGTGCCGGCAGCCCCGATAGACTGTCACCCCTCCACTTT.

This clonotype appeared many times. CDR3 residues: CASSQGQGGGYGYTF. The CDR3, as DNA: TGTGCCAGCAGCCAAGGACAGGGGGGCGGCTATGGCTACACCTTC. V gene TRBV3-1 combines with J gene TRBJ1-2, with 9 bases aligning to TRBD1. Germline V lookup: CDR1 LGHDT, CDR2 YNNKEL (reference sequence). CDR3 size: 15 residues. Trimming took 1 base from V and 4 from J; bases not matched to a gene: 4.

The chain uses TRBV14 and TRBJ2-7; 8 bases fit TRBD2. V shed 4 bases and J 3 bases; nucleotides not matched to a gene: 5. Per germline, CDR1 SGHDN and CDR2 FVKESK. The CDR3 is 14 residues long. The CDR3 nucleotides are TGTGCCAGCAGCCGAACTAGCGGACTCTACGAGCAGTACTTC. Its protein product is CASSRTSGLYEQYF.